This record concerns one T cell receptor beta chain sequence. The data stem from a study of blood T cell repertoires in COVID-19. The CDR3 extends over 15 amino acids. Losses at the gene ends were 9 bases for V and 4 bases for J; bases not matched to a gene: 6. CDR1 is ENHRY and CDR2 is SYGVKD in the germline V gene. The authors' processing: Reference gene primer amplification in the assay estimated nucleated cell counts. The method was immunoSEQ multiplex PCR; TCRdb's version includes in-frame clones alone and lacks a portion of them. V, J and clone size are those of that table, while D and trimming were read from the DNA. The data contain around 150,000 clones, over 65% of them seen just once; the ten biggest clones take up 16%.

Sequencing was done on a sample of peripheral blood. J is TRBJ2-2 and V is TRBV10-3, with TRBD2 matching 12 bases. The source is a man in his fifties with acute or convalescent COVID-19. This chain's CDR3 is CAIRTSGEITGELFF. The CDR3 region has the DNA TGTGCCATAAGGACTAGCGGGGAAATCACCGGGGAGCTGTTTTTT.